This T cell receptor beta chain was profiled in a study of beta chain features in type 1 diabetes (dated by TCRdb to 2016 to 2019). Context from the whole study: No differences in mean age, gender distribution, total cell number or subset yield were found between patients and healthy donors. A total of 85 million to 140 million sorted cells were examined across all samples, and a strong correlation was observed between cell number per subset and RNA yield. The study compared the TCRB repertoires of sorted circulating CD4+ T cell subsets in recently diagnosed type 1 diabetes patients with those in matched healthy donors. Regulatory and stem cell-like memory subsets were obtained from only 8 patients and about 8 healthy donors, while naive and central memory subsets were obtained from all 28 donors.

Points the paper makes about the study in general: Naive, central memory and regulatory TCRB repertoires appeared to be more similar among patients than among healthy donors. Type 1 diabetes patients showed a moderate but significant shortening of TCRB CDR3 length in all four CD4+ subsets. At VDJ recombination sites, patients with type 1 diabetes made fewer insertions and deleted more nucleotides, a pattern implying thymic rearrangement abnormalities. PCR may preferentially amplify shorter templates, but because patient and control samples were amplified and corrected together, any resulting skew would affect both groups equally. Because small numbers of individuals were included in the HLA sub-analyses, any influence of HLA type on TCRB rearrangement was left unresolved. Sequencing cDNA rather than genomic DNA could over-represent highly expressing activated cells, although activation and CD3 levels did not differ between groups.

The entire amount of isolated RNA was reverse transcribed using the High Capacity cDNA Reverse Transcription Kit, so the sequenced TCRB transcripts were expressed ones. Deep immunoSEQ sequencing was performed on naive, central memory and regulatory T cell samples, with an average of roughly 3.3 million total reads per sample. Sorted cells were lysed in RLT buffer and RNA was extracted with DNase-treated RNeasy Micro or Mini kits, depending on cell number. To prevent cross-contamination, each cell subset was processed individually, whereas patient and healthy donor samples were processed jointly. The immunoSEQ multiplex PCR was used to amplify TCRB sequences from cDNA, yielding 87-bp fragments that span the CDR3 region. Sequencing of the amplicons was performed on the Illumina HiSeq platform. The authors' pipeline ran thus. PCR bias was computationally corrected using synthetic template baselines, reads within Hamming distance 2 were collapsed, and singletons that could not be merged were discarded. Reads were aligned against IMGT to assign V, D and J genes, CDR3 length and insertions or deletions at six rearrangement sites. Within each subset, clonotype counts were normalized to sorted cell number, after which true diversity and Gini coefficients were computed with the tcR R package. The overlap coefficient, calculated on TCRB nucleotide sequences, was used to measure repertoire sharing. Out-of-frame TCRB sequences from naive cells were analyzed as a proxy for the pre-selection repertoire. TCRdb took over this immuneACCESS table, retaining in-frame rearrangements with V and J assigned. Such tables are incomplete; in checked studies, under half of the missing clones stem from an unresolved V gene, and the remainder is unexplained. Clonal size and the V and J genes are those of that table, whereas D and trimming came from the DNA. In all, the sample holds around 300,000 clones, and approximately 11% of those were seen once. The leading ten clones occupy approximately 0.016% of the sample.

Compared with germline, V lacks 4 bases and J lacks 4 bases; bases without a gene match: 4. From a lookup of the germline V gene, CDR1 and CDR2 are MDHEN and SYDVKM. Including the terminal cysteine and phenylalanine, the CDR3 comprises 16 residues. Left in the record is the CDR3 DNA by itself, 48 bases read in frame from the first base. As concerns this clone: The antigen this receptor binds is unknown. No clone much larger than this one lies a single base away; base qualities are absent.

Each donor gave one peripheral blood draw, averaging approximately 110 mL, which was collected into heparinised tubes. Using a panel that included CD45RO, CCR7, CD25, CD127, CD95 and CD27, naive, central memory, regulatory and stem cell-like memory CD4+ T cells were sorted on a BD FACSAria II. All sorted populations exceeded 95% purity. PBMCs were isolated immediately by Lymphoprep density gradient centrifugation and stained directly without culture. To minimize batch effects, samples were stained and sorted in pairs, one healthy donor with one patient per experiment. The receptor's source is a woman aged 25 to 39 in good health. The sequencing sample was made of naive CD4+ T cells from blood. Interpreted using the paper, the cell subset or site label stands for: true naive CD4+ T cells. This chain is built from TRBV28 and TRBJ2-3; 14 bases in the middle match TRBD2. The CDR3 protein: CASSSTSGRAADTQYF. The sequenced DNA: TGTGCCAGCAGTTCGACTAGCGGGAGGGCCGCAGATACGCAGTATTTT.